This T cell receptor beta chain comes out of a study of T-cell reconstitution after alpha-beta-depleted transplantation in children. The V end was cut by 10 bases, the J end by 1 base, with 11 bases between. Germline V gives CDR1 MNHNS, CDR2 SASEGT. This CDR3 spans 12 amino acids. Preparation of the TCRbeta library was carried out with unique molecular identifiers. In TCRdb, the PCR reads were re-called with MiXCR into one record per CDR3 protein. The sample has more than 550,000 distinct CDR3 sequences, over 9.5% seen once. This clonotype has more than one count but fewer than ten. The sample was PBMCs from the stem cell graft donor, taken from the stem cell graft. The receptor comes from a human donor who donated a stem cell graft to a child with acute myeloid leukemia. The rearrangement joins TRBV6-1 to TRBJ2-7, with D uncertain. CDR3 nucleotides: TGTGCCATCACTGACCATTCCTACGAGCAGTACTTC. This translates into CAITDHSYEQYF.